These 27 T cell receptor beta chains were sequenced from one sample in a study of T cells after yellow fever vaccination. TCRdb re-called the 5' RACE reads through MiXCR, storing one row per CDR3 protein. The sample has about 400,000 distinct CDR3 sequences, about 6.2% seen once. The sample here was PBMCs, taken 5 days after the yellow fever booster vaccination. The receptor set was obtained from a man aged 25-45 years who received the YFV17D yellow fever vaccine.

This clonotype was seen only a few times. The V and J genes are TRBV12-3 or TRBV12-4 and TRBJ2-3; D remains ambiguous. This CDR3 has 13 residues. Trimming left V 7 bases short and J 5 bases short, with 13 bases between. CDR3 DNA: TGTGCCAGCACCCACCGTGTGGTAGATACGCAGTATTTT. The encoded protein is CASTHRVVDTQYF.

This clonotype was seen only a few times. The J gene is TRBJ1-1, the V gene TRBV5-1; 9 bases are shared with TRBD1. The trim removed 0 bases at V and 2 bases at J, leaving 5 bases unmatched. Germline V gives CDR1 SGHRS, CDR2 YFSETQ. The CDR3 spans 16 residues. The CDR3 here is CASSLGGTGSNTEAFF. CDR3 coding DNA: TGCGCCAGCAGCTTGGGTGGGACAGGGAGTAACACTGAAGCTTTCTTT.

This clonotype was seen a few times. This chain uses TRBV3-1 with TRBJ2-2; weak D call: TRBD1 (6 bases). Germline V CDR1 and CDR2: LGHDT, YNNKEL (reference sequence). Deletions cut 2 bases from V and 8 bases from J, with 15 bases between. The CDR3 is 15 residues long. The DNA for the CDR3 is TGTGCCAGCAGCCAACTACAGGGACGTGGGGGGGAGCTGTTTTTT. This translates into CASSQLQGRGGELFF.

This clonotype was recorded many times. CDR3 amino acids: CASSWSSGRGNTQYF. The CDR3 nucleotides read TGTGCCAGCAGTTGGTCTAGCGGGAGGGGAAATACGCAGTATTTT. This sequence joins TRBV6-2 or TRBV6-3 and TRBJ2-3; 12 bases match TRBD2. Germline loops: CDR1 MNHEY, CDR2 SVGEGT. Losses at the gene ends were 4 bases for V and 7 bases for J; bases not matched to a gene: 6. This CDR3 has 15 residues.

The V call is TRBV25-1, the J call TRBJ1-1; unclear D gene. The CDR3 sequence is 15 residues long. Germline lookup yields CDR1 MGHDK and CDR2 SYGVNS. V lost 1 base, J lost 10 bases, and 19 bases lay in between. The CDR3 DNA sequence: TGTGCCAGCAGTGAATGGAAGGACCTCAATCCAAGAGCTTTCTTT. Encoded protein: CASSEWKDLNPRAFF. Full variable domain (missing parts from reference TRBV25-1 and TRBJ1-1): EADIYQTPRYLVIGTGKKITLECSQTMGHDKMYWYQQDPGMELHLIHYSYGVNSTEKGDLSSESTVSRIRTEHFPLTLESARPSHTSQYLCASSEWKDLNPRAFFGQGTRLTVV.

Comments on this clonotype: It may be a read error: a sequence one base away is much more abundant. The J gene is TRBJ2-1, the V gene TRBV12-3 or TRBV12-4, with 12 bases identical to TRBD2. The CDR3 runs 14 residues. CDR3 DNA sequence: TGTGCCATCAGTTCGCGACTAGCGGGAGCCGAGCAGTTCTTC. Translated: CAISSRLAGAEQFF.

The chain joins TRBV12-3 or TRBV12-4 to TRBJ2-1; 10 nucleotides match TRBD1. With V trimmed by 6 bases and J by 15 bases, 8 bases remained unmatched. CDR3 length: 12 amino acids. The CDR3 region is CASSSVRDRGFF. DNA for the CDR3: TGTGCCAGCAGCAGTGTCCGGGACAGGGGGTTCTTC.

This clonotype was observed at least ten times. As DNA, the CDR3 is TGCAGTGCTAGGAGGACTAGCGGGAGAGGCACAGATACGCAGTATTTT. Its translation: CSARRTSGRGTDTQYF. The chain employs TRBV20-1 and TRBJ2-3, with 13 bases lining up with TRBD2. V lost 3 bases to trimming and J lost 1 base; unmatched junction nucleotides: 4. The germline V gene encodes CDR1 DFQATT and CDR2 SNEGSKA (reference sequence). The CDR3 has 16 amino acids.

The chain carries TRBV15 and TRBJ2-4; 8 bases are a match to TRBD1. CDR1 and CDR2 from the germline V gene are LNHNV and YYDKDF (reference sequence). The CDR3 runs to 14 residues. With 0 bases clipped from V and 8 bases from J, the junction kept 3 bases outside the gene matches. CDR3 bases: TGTGCCACCAGCAGAGACAGGGGGCTGGACATTCAGTACTTC. Translating gives CATSRDRGLDIQYF. Supplemented by reference TRBV15 and TRBJ2-4, the full variable domain reads DAMVIQNPRYQVTQFGKPVTLSCSQTLNHNVMYWYQQKSSQAPKLLFHYYDKDFNNEADTPDNFQSRRPNTSFCFLDIRSPGLGDTAMYLCATSRDRGLDIQYFGAGTRLSVL.

The genes are TRBV7-2 and TRBJ2-1; D gene uncertain. Trimming shortened V by 5 bases and J by 1 base, and 12 bases separated the two germline ends. Per the germline V gene, CDR1 is SGHTA and CDR2 is FQGNSA. This CDR3 spans 15 amino acids. The CDR3 is CASSPGGRSYNEQFF. In DNA, the CDR3 is TGTGCCAGCAGCCCCGGTGGTAGGTCCTACAATGAGCAGTTCTTC. Using reference TRBV7-2 and TRBJ2-1 for the parts outside the CDR3, the full variable domain is GAGVSQSPSNKVTEKGKDVELRCDPISGHTALYWYRQSLGQGLEFLIYFQGNSAPDKSGLPSDRFSAERTGGSVSTLTIQRTQQEDSAVYLCASSPGGRSYNEQFFGPGTRLTVL.

This clonotype was seen a handful of times. The chain combines TRBV18 with TRBJ2-2, with D perhaps matching TRBD2 (6 bases). CDR3 length equals 17 residues. Germline lookup yields CDR1 KGHSH and CDR2 LQKENI. Between the trimmed V and J ends, which lost 0 bases and 0 bases, there was a span of 11 bases. Here the CDR3 reads CASSPPGGAANTGELFF. In DNA, the CDR3 is TGTGCCAGCTCACCACCGGGAGGAGCAGCGAACACCGGGGAGCTGTTTTTT. Combining the CDR3 with reference TRBV18 and TRBJ2-2 gives the whole variable domain NAGVMQNPRHLVRRRGQEARLRCSPMKGHSHVYWYRQLPEEGLKFMVYLQKENIIDESGMPKERFSAEFPKEGPSILRIQQVVRGDSAAYFCASSPPGGAANTGELFFGEGSRLTVL.

This clonotype was detected only a few times. The V and J genes are TRBV21-1 and TRBJ2-5; the table's D call of TRBD2 was not tested on the DNA. TRBV21-1 is reported as a pseudogene. The CDR3 is 16 residues long. The CDR3 sequence is CATRLAHLGRRETQYF. The CDR3, as DNA: TGTGCCACTCGACTAGCGCATCTCGGGAGAAGAGAGACCCAGTACTTC.

This clonotype has a handful of counts. The chain links TRBV10-3 to TRBJ2-7; possibly TRBD2 for D (6 bases). V lost 5 bases and J 5 bases, leaving 19 bases between the germline ends. CDR3 length equals 15 residues. Germline CDR1 reads ENHRY; CDR2 reads SYGVKD. DNA of the CDR3: TGTGCCATCAGTCCGAGAGGCGGGATAAGGAACGAGCAGTACTTC. Protein product: CAISPRGGIRNEQYF.

The table lists this clonotype with many counts. The genes are TRBV29-1 and TRBJ2-1; the D is unclear. Germline CDR1 reads SQVTM; CDR2 reads ANQGSEA. The CDR3 extends over 11 amino acids. Trimming removed 1 base from V and 10 bases from J, with 8 bases in between. CDR3 DNA sequence: TGCAGCGTTGAAGGTGGGCTAGAGCAGTTCTTC. Encoded protein: CSVEGGLEQFF.

This clonotype showed up many times. The rearrangement joins TRBV12-3 or TRBV12-4 to TRBJ2-1; the D gene is possibly TRBD2 (6 bases). The CDR3 covers 11 residues. Trimming removed 11 bases from V and 11 bases from J, with 16 bases in between. The DNA for the CDR3 is TGTGCCGGCCAAAGCGGGCAGCAGCAGTTCTTC. Encoded protein: CAGQSGQQQFF.

V gene TRBV12-3 or TRBV12-4 combines with J gene TRBJ2-1, with D perhaps matching TRBD2 (6 bases). The CDR3 is 12 residues long. V lost 6 bases and J 11 bases, leaving 14 bases between the germline ends. The CDR3 DNA reads TGTGCCAGCAGGGGGGAGGCGGCGAAGCAGTTCTTC. Amino acids: CASRGEAAKQFF.

The chain is built from TRBV4-3 and TRBJ2-1, with 10 bases aligning to TRBD1. V trimming: 1 base; J trimming: 4 bases; junction bases outside the gene matches: 7. CDR1 is LGHNA, CDR2 YSLEER, per germline. The CDR3 extends over 17 amino acids. The CDR3 reads CASSQVGQGMYYNEQFF. The CDR3, as DNA: TGCGCCAGCAGCCAAGTGGGACAGGGGATGTATTACAATGAGCAGTTCTTC.

Notes on this clonotype: A much more abundant neighbour one base away suggests this may be a read error. CDR3 protein: CASRPGQEGEAFF. The CDR3, as DNA: TGTGCCAGCAGGCCCGGACAGGAGGGAGAAGCTTTCTTT. The chain couples TRBV7-2 to TRBJ1-1; 7 nucleotides agree with TRBD1. The germline CDR1 and CDR2 sequences are SGHTA and FQGNSA. The CDR3 extends over 13 amino acids. J gave up 8 bases and V 6 bases, and 9 bases lay outside the gene matches.

The chain uses TRBV11-2 and TRBJ2-5, with D possibly being TRBD1 (6 bases). Germline assignment: CDR1 SGHAT and CDR2 FQNNGV. CDR3 length equals 16 residues. V lost 5 bases and J lost 2, with 18 bases in between. In nucleotides, the CDR3 is TGTGCCAGCAGCCCCATCGCCGGGACAACGCAAGAGACCCAGTACTTC. This sequence encodes CASSPIAGTTQETQYF.

This clonotype was picked up a small number of times. This chain connects TRBV7-9 to TRBJ2-1; TRBD2 agrees at 10 bases. This CDR3 is built from 15 residues. V lost 5 bases to trimming and J lost 8 bases; unmatched junction nucleotides: 9. Looked up from germline, CDR1 is SEHNR and CDR2 is FQNEAQ (reference sequence). In DNA form, the CDR3 reads TGTGCCAGCAGCCTTAGGGCTAGCGGGAGTTATGAGCAGTTCTTC. It encodes CASSLRASGSYEQFF.

This clonotype was found a few times. V usage is TRBV4-3 and J usage is TRBJ1-1; D ambiguous. CDR3 length: 14 residues. Germline V CDR1 and CDR2: LGHNA, YSLEER. The V and J ends lost 1 base and 2 bases respectively, with 8 bases between them. CDR3 amino acids: CASSQAEPNTEAFF. CDR3 nucleotide sequence: TGCGCCAGCAGCCAAGCGGAACCCAACACTGAAGCTTTCTTT.

This clonotype was counted only a few times. The chain uses TRBV20-1 and TRBJ1-2, with TRBD1 as a possible D gene (5 bases). This CDR3 has 14 residues. Trimming removed 0 bases from V and 5 bases from J, with 13 bases in between. Looked up from germline, CDR1 is DFQATT and CDR2 is SNEGSKA (reference sequence). The CDR3 reads CSARDLVRDYGYTF. DNA of the CDR3: TGCAGTGCTAGAGATCTGGTCAGGGATTATGGCTACACCTTC.

In nucleotides, the CDR3 is TGCAGTGCTAGAGATTTTCGGGAGCCCACCGGGGAGCTGTTTTTT. Amino acids: CSARDFREPTGELFF. The chain has TRBV20-1 and TRBJ2-2, with TRBD2 as a possible D gene (6 bases). V was shortened by 0 bases and J by 4 bases, with 12 bases between the two germline ends. The length of the CDR3 is 15 residues. The V gene's germline CDR1 is DFQATT and CDR2 SNEGSKA (reference sequence).

The chain has TRBV7-2 and TRBJ2-7, with D uncertain. CDR3 length: 13 residues. Germline loops: CDR1 SGHTA, CDR2 FQGNSA. V lost 4 bases and J lost 8, with 15 bases in between. CDR3 sequence reads: CASSSTWLSQQYF. The CDR3 nucleotides are TGTGCCAGCAGCTCTACATGGCTATCGCAGCAGTACTTC.

In this sample, this clonotype turned up many times. The gene calls are TRBV29-1 and TRBJ1-1; a possible D gene is TRBD1 (5 bases). Germline lookup yields CDR1 SQVTM and CDR2 ANQGSEA. V was clipped by 6 bases and J by 2 bases, with 10 bases between them. The CDR3 length is 12 residues. The CDR3 region is CSVDRSNTEAFF. The CDR3 DNA reads TGCAGCGTCGACAGATCCAACACTGAAGCTTTCTTT.

This clonotype occurred many times. The chain links TRBV10-2 to TRBJ2-3; D gene ambiguous. Looked up from germline, CDR1 is WSHSY and CDR2 is SAAADI. V was trimmed by 0 bases and J by 6 bases, leaving 1 base between them. The length of the CDR3 is 11 residues. CDR3 amino acids: CASSESDTQYF. CDR3 nucleotide sequence: TGCGCCAGCAGTGAGTCTGATACGCAGTATTTT.

Of note for this clonotype: A much larger clonotype is one base distant, so this may be a read error. The chain recombines TRBV29-1 with TRBJ2-5; no clear D gene. The CDR3 contains 11 residues. V was shortened by 4 bases and J by 1 base, with 4 bases between the two germline ends. In germline, CDR1 is SQVTM, CDR2 ANQGSEA. The CDR3 loop reads CSVAVQETQYF. The CDR3, as DNA: TGCAGCGTTGCAGTCCAAGAGACCCAGTACTTC.